The 7 T cell receptor beta chains reported below all come from one sample, sequenced in a study of blood T cell repertoires in COVID-19. Here immunoSEQ multiplex PCR was the method, and the copy in TCRdb shows in-frame clones only, minus some. The repertoire includes about 250,000 clones, 88% of them detected once, and around 2.9% sits in the top ten. Sequencing input: PBMCs or T cells enriched from blood (not recorded which). The receptors were gathered from a woman in her 50s who had recovered from COVID-19.

The genes are TRBV7-2 and TRBJ2-1; 12 bases match TRBD2. After removal of 3 bases from V and 9 bases from J, the junction contained 12 bases not matched to a gene. The V gene's germline CDR1 is SGHTA and CDR2 FQGNSA. CDR3 length: 17 amino acids. The CDR3 bases are TGTGCCAGCAGCTTGTTAGGACTAGCGGGAACGGGAGGTGAGCAGTTCTTC. Amino acids: CASSLLGLAGTGGEQFF. Looking up the rest from reference TRBV7-2 and TRBJ2-1 gives the full variable domain: GAGVSQSPSNKVTEKGKDVELRCDPISGHTALYWYRQSLGQGLEFLIYFQGNSAPDKSGLPSDRFSAERTGGSVSTLTIQRTQQEDSAVYLCASSLLGLAGTGGEQFFGPGTRLTVL.

This clone has just a few counts. The chain combines TRBV7-3 with TRBJ2-5, with TRBD2 matching over 12 bases. There are 16 residues in the CDR3. From germline, CDR1 is SGHTA and CDR2 FQGTGA. V dropped 5 bases and J dropped 5; count of bases not matched to a gene: 9. The CDR3 sequence: CASSPSGRVIRETQYF. CDR3 nucleotides: TGTGCCAGCAGCCCTAGCGGGAGGGTGATTAGGGAGACCCAGTACTTC.

The chain combines TRBV12-2 with TRBJ2-5; the listed D gene, TRBD1, was not tested against the DNA. TRBV12-2 is reported as a pseudogene. The CDR3 has 14 residues. As DNA, the CDR3 is TGTGCAAGTCGCTTAGCGGCAGGTCAAGAGACCCAGTACTTC. Translated, it gives CASRLAAGQETQYF.

This chain links TRBV7-2 with TRBJ2-7, with TRBD1 matching 9 bases. CDR1 and CDR2 from the germline V gene are SGHTA and FQGNSA. V was pared by 7 bases and J by 1 base, with 8 bases of the junction left unmatched. This CDR3 is built from 15 residues. The CDR3 reads CASTFPGTGSYEQYF. CDR3 in DNA: TGTGCCAGCACCTTTCCCGGGACAGGGTCCTACGAGCAGTACTTC.

The CDR3 region is CASREGQSYGYTF. CDR3 coding DNA: TGTGCCAGCAGGGAGGGACAGTCCTATGGCTACACCTTC. V is TRBV6-5 and J is TRBJ1-2; TRBD1 agrees at 7 bases. Germline assignment: CDR1 MNHEY and CDR2 SVGAGI. The CDR3 has 13 residues. V lost 6 bases and J lost 4; bases outside the gene matches: 5.

This clone has only a few counts. The J gene is TRBJ2-1, the V gene TRBV10-2; 10 bases match TRBD2. From germline, CDR1 is WSHSY and CDR2 SAAADI. The V segment lost 4 bases and the J segment 8 bases; nucleotides outside the gene matches: 8. This CDR3 is built from 15 residues. CDR3 in DNA: TGCGCCAGCAGTGCCCAGCGGGAGGGCCCCGATGAGCAGTTCTTC. Its translation is CASSAQREGPDEQFF.

About this clone itself: The identical CDR3 is also encoded by other nucleotide sequences in the sample. The V gene is TRBV12-3 or TRBV12-4, the J gene TRBJ1-1, with 7 bases aligning to TRBD1. V was pared by 6 bases and J by 3 bases, with 4 bases of the junction left unmatched. The CDR3 length is 13 residues. The CDR3 DNA sequence: TGTGCCAGCAGCCGTGACAGGGACACTGAAGCTTTCTTT. It is translated as CASSRDRDTEAFF.